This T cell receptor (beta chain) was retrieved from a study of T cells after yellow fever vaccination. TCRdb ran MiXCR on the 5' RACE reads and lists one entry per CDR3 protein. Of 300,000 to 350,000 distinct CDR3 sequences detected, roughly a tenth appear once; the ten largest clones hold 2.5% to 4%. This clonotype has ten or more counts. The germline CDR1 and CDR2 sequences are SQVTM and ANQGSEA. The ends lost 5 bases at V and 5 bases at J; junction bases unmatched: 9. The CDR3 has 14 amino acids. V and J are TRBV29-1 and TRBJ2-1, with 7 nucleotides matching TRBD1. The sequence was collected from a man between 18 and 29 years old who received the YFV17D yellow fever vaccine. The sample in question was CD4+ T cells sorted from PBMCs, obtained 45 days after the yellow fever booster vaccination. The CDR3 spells CSVPDRVAHNEQFF. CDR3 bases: TGCAGCGTTCCTGACAGGGTAGCCCACAATGAGCAGTTCTTC.